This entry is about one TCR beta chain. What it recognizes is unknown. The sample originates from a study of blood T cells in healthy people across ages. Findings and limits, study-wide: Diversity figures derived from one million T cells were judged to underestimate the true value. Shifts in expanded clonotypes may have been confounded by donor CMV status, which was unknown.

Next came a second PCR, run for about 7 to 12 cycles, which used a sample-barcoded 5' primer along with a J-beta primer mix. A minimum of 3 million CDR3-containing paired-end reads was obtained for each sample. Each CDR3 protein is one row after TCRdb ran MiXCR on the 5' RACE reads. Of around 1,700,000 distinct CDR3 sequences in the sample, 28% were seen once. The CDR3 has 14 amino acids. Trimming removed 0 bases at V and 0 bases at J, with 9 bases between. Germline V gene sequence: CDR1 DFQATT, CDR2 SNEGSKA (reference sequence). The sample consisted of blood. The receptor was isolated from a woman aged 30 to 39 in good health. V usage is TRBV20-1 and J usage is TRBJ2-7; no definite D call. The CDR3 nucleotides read TGCAGTGCTAGAGACTACTTGAGCTCCTACGAGCAGTACTTC. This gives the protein CSARDYLSSYEQYF.